This TCR beta chain emerged from a study of shared clonotypes between healthy human individuals. The CDR3 contains 15 residues. Trimming cost V 2 bases and J 5 bases; bases outside gene matches: 6. CDR1 and CDR2 (germline): MNHNY, SVGAGI (reference sequence). The assay was immunoSEQ multiplex PCR, and TCRdb's table has in-frame clones only and misses some. This sample has millions of clones; 95% occur once, and the top ten carry more than 0.1%. This sequence was found in a man in his late teens or twenties in good health. The V gene is TRBV6-6, the J gene TRBJ2-5; TRBD2 matches 9 bases. What was sequenced was naive CD4+ T cells sorted from blood. Documented subset: CD45RA+ positively selected. CDR3 in amino acids: CASSYIVSGSETQYF. As DNA, the CDR3 is TGTGCCAGCAGTTACATCGTTAGCGGGAGTGAGACCCAGTACTTC.